The T cell receptor (beta chain) described here comes from a study of T-cell memory formation after mild COVID-19. TCRdb fed the 5' RACE reads into MiXCR, producing one record per CDR3 protein. The table lists just under 350,000 distinct CDR3 sequences, approximately 12% of them singletons, with roughly a fifth in the top ten. Germline trimming cut 1 base from V and 0 bases from J; bases unmatched to any gene: 6. Looked up from germline, CDR1 is SGHNT and CDR2 is YYREEE (reference sequence). The CDR3 runs to 18 residues. The sample taken for sequencing was PBMCs or a T cell subset sorted from them (not recorded which). The clonotype was recovered from a man aged 18-30 years who had mild COVID-19 (a few samples of this study predate the infection). Cell type and time point are not known. The chain joins TRBV5-4 to TRBJ2-3; 12 nucleotides match TRBD2. CDR3 residues: CASSLKLAGGQSTDTQYF. Here the CDR3 DNA reads TGTGCCAGCAGCTTGAAGCTAGCGGGGGGGCAAAGCACAGATACGCAGTATTTT.